This T cell receptor (beta chain) comes out of a study of T-cell reconstitution after alpha-beta-depleted transplantation in children. Germline CDR1 and CDR2: ENHRY and SYGVKD. The CDR3 has 17 amino acids. Trimming cost V 1 base and J 2 bases, with 17 bases left between them. Preparation of the TCRbeta library used unique molecular identifiers. TCRdb redid the calling of the PCR reads with MiXCR, one entry per CDR3 protein. The sample contains 350,000 to 400,000 distinct CDR3 sequences, 10% to 15% of which appear only once. The receptor's source is a human donor who donated a stem cell graft to a child with Fanconi anemia. The chain carries TRBV10-3 and TRBJ2-5; D possibly corresponds to TRBD1 (5 bases). The source was PBMCs, collected from the stem cell graft. CDR3 in DNA: TGTGCCATCAGTGAGTTTGGGTCCAGGGCACATCAAGAGACCCAGTACTTC. Encoded protein: CAISEFGSRAHQETQYF.